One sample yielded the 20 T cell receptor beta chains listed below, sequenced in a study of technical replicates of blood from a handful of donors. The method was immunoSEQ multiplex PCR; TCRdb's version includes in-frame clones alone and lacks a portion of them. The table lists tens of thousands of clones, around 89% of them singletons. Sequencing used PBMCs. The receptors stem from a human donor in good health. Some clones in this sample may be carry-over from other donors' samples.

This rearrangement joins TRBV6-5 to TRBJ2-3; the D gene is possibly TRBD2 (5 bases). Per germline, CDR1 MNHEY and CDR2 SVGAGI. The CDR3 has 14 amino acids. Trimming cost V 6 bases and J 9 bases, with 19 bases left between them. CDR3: CASSLRIGSGTQYF. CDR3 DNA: TGTGCCAGCAGCCTACGGATCGGGTCGGGGACGCAGTATTTT.

CDR3 in DNA: TGTGCCAGCAGCTCTTCCTACGAGCAGTACTTC. Translating it yields CASSSSYEQYF. The chain employs TRBV5-6 and TRBJ2-7; no clear D gene. This CDR3 spans 11 amino acids. The germline V gene encodes CDR1 SGHDT and CDR2 YYEEEE. The V and J ends lost 3 bases and 1 base respectively, with 2 bases between them.

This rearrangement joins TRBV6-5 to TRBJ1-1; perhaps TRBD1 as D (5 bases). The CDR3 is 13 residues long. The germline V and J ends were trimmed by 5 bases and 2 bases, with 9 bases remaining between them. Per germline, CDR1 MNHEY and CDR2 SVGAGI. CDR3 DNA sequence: TGTGCCAGCAGTCAACAGGTAAACACTGAAGCTTTCTTT. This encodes CASSQQVNTEAFF.

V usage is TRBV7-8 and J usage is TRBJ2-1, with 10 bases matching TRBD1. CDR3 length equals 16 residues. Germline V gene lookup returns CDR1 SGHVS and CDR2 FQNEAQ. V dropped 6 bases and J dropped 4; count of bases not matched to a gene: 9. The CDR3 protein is CASRPLDRGLYNEQFF. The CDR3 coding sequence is TGTGCCAGCAGACCCCTTGACAGGGGGCTTTACAATGAGCAGTTCTTC.

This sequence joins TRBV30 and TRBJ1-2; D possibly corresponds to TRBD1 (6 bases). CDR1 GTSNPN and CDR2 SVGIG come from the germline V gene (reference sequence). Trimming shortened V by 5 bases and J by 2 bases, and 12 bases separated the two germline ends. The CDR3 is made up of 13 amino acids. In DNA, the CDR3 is TGTGCCTGGTTGGACAGCCTGAACTATGGCTACACCTTC. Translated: CAWLDSLNYGYTF.

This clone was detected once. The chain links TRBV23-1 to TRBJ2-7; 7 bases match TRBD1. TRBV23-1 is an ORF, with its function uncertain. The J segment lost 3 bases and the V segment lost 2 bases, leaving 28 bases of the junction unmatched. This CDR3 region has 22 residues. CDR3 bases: TGCGCCAGCAGTCAAGCTAAACTGACAGGGTTCCTACCTTGGGGGAAACACTACGAGCAGTACTTC. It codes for CASSQAKLTGFLPWGKHYEQYF.

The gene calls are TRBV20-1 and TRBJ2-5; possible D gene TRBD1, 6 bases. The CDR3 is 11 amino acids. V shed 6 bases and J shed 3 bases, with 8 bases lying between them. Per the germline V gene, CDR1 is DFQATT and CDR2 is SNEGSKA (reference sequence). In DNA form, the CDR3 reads TGCAGTGCGCGACAGGAAGAGACCCAGTACTTC. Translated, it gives CSARQEETQYF.

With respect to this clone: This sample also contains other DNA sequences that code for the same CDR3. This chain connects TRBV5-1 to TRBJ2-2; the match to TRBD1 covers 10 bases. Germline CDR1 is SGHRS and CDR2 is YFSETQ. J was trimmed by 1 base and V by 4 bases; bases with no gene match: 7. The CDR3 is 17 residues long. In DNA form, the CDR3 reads TGCGCCAGCAGCCAAAAACGGACAGGGGGGAACACCGGGGAGCTGTTTTTT. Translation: CASSQKRTGGNTGELFF.

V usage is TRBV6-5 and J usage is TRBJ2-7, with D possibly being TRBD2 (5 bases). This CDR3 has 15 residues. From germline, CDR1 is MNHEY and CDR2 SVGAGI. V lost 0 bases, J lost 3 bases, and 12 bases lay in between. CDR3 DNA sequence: TGTGCCAGCAGTTACTCGATCGTGAGGGACTACGAGCAGTACTTC. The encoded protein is CASSYSIVRDYEQYF.

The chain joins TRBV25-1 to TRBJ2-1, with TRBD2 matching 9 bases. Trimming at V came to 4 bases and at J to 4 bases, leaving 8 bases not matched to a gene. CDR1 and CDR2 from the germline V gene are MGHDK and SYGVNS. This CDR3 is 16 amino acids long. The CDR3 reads CASSATLAGRYNEQFF. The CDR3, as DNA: TGTGCCAGCAGTGCTACGCTAGCGGGAAGGTACAATGAGCAGTTCTTC.

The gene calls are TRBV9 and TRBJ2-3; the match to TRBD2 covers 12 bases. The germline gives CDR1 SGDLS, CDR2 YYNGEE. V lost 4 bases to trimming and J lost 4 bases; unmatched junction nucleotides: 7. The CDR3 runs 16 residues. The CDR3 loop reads CASSILAGGQADTQYF. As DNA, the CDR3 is TGTGCCAGCAGCATTCTAGCGGGGGGGCAGGCAGATACGCAGTATTTT.

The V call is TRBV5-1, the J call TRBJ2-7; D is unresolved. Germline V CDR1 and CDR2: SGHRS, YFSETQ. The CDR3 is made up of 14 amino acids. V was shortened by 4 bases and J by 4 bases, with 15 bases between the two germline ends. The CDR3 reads CASSPRGPPYEQYF. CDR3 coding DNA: TGCGCCAGCAGCCCCCGAGGCCCTCCATACGAGCAGTACTTC.

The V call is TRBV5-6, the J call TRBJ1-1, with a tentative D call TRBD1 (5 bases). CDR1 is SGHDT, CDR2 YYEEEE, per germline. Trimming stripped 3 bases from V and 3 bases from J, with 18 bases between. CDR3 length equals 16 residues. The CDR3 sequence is CASSSDTPAGYTEAFF. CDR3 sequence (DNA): TGTGCCAGCAGCTCGGACACCCCGGCTGGGTACACTGAAGCTTTCTTT.

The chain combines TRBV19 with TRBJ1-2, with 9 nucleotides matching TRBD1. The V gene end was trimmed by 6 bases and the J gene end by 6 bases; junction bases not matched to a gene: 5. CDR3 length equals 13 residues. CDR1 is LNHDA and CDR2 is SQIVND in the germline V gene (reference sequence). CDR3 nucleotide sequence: TGTGCCAGTAGCGGGACAGGGCGGGATGGCTACACCTTC. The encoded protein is CASSGTGRDGYTF.

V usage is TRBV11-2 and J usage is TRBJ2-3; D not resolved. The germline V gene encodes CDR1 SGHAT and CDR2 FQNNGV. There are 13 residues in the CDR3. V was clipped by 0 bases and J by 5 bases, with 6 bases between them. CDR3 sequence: CASSLDLEDTQYF. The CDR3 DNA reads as TGTGCCAGCAGCTTAGATCTAGAAGATACGCAGTATTTT.

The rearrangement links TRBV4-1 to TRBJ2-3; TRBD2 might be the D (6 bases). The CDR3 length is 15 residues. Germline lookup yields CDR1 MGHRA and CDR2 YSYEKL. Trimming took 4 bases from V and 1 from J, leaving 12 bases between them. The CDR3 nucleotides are TGCGCCAGCAGCCCCTTGGGCGGGGGCACAGATACGCAGTATTTT. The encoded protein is CASSPLGGGTDTQYF.

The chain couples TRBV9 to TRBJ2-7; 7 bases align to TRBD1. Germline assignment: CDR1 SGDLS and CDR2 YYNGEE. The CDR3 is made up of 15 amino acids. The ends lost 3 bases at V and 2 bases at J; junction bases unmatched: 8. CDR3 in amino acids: CASSETGTEAYEQYF. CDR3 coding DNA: TGTGCCAGCAGCGAAACCGGGACAGAAGCCTACGAGCAGTACTTC.

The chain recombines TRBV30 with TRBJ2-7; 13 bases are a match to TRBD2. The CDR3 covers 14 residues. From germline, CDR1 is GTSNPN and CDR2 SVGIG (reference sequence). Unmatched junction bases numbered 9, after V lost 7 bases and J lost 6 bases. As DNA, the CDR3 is TGTGCCTCTGAAACTAGCGGGAGGGCCCTCGAGCAGTACTTC. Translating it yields CASETSGRALEQYF.

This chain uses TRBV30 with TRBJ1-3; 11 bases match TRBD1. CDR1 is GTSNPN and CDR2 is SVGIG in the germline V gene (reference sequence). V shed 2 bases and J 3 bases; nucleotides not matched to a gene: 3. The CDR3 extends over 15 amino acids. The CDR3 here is CAWSIGTGGGNTIYF. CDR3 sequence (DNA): TGTGCCTGGAGTATCGGGACAGGGGGTGGAAACACCATATATTTT.

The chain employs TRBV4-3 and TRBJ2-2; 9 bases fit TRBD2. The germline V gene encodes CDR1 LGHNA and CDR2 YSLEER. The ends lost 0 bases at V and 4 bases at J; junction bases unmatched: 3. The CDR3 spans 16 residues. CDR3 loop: CASSQEAGGLTGELFF. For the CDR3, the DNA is TGCGCCAGCAGCCAAGAAGCGGGGGGCCTCACCGGGGAGCTGTTTTTT.